This T cell receptor beta chain was captured in a study of T cells in localized non-small cell lung cancer. Broader study findings: Without multi-region sequencing, intratumor heterogeneity could not be excluded. Among the tissues sampled, uninvolved adjacent lung had the highest T cell clonality, above tumor. Out of the top 100 tumor clones, a median around 57 were seen in adjacent lung. Patients showing higher blood T cell density tended to see longer overall survival.

Comments on this clone: Antigen specificity is unknown.

The repertoire was sequenced with immunoSEQ multiplex PCR; TCRdb's copy has only in-frame clones and lacks some. This table holds 86,000 or so clones, 84% found once. Trimming left V 0 bases short and J 6 bases short, with 11 bases between. Germline assignment: CDR1 MNHEY and CDR2 SMNVEV (reference sequence). This CDR3 is built from 14 residues. The TCR comes from a man between 40 and 70 years old with stage I lung adenocarcinoma. This chain connects TRBV27 to TRBJ1-2; D is unclear. The specimen comprised peripheral blood, sampled before any cancer treatment. The CDR3 loop is CASSLSSPRDGYTF. DNA of the CDR3: TGTGCCAGCAGTTTATCATCCCCACGGGATGGCTACACCTTC.